These T cell receptor beta chains were read from a single sample in a study of cytomegalovirus exposure and HLA in healthy donors. Libraries were prepared by immunoSEQ multiplex PCR; TCRdb keeps only in-frame clonotypes and omits some of them. Among roughly 130,000 clones listed, around 81% were seen once. Sequences were obtained from PBMCs. The receptors shown here come from a woman aged 45 to 65 in good health and CMV-seronegative. Both conserved end residues are part of each CDR3. The order of the fields is J gene, clone size, V gene, D gene, CDR3 protein, CDR3 DNA. The D gene is left open where the match is weak. Some rows mark clone size as missing; the rest say once, few, many or name a class of expanded clone.

TRBJ1-5 NA TRBV28 NA CASRSTGSNQPQHF TGTGCCAGCAGATCTACAGGGTCCAATCAGCCCCAGCATTTT
TRBJ2-7 NA TRBV4-3 TRBD1 CANSQDRGDSYEQYF TGCGCCAACAGCCAAGACAGGGGTGACTCCTACGAGCAGTACTTC
TRBJ1-4 NA TRBV10-3 TRBD1 CAISEGGPGQANEKLFF TGTGCCATCAGTGAGGGTGGTCCGGGACAGGCTAATGAAAAACTGTTTTTT
TRBJ1-4 NA TRBV7-2 NA CASSPGGPPRGEKLFF TGTGCCAGCAGCCCGGGGGGACCTCCTAGAGGGGAAAAACTGTTTTTT
TRBJ2-7 NA TRBV6-6 TRBD1 CASSYRQGVAEQYF TGTGCCAGCAGTTATAGGCAGGGGGTTGCCGAGCAGTACTTC
TRBJ2-1 NA TRBV19 TRBD1 CASRPGTVSYNEQFF TGTGCCAGTAGGCCCGGGACAGTCTCCTACAATGAGCAGTTCTTC
TRBJ1-3 NA TRBV9 NA CASSVGVGQGNTIYF TGTGCCAGCAGCGTAGGCGTGGGGCAGGGAAACACCATATATTTT
TRBJ2-6 NA TRBV28 NA CASRGGGQGANVLTF TGTGCCAGCAGAGGGGGAGGGCAAGGGGCCAACGTCCTGACTTTC
TRBJ1-3 NA TRBV18 NA CASSPRTPKGSGNTIYF TGTGCCAGCTCACCGAGGACACCAAAAGGTTCTGGAAACACCATATATTTT
TRBJ2-1 NA TRBV6-4 TRBD2 CASSVAGTSGGEQFF TGTGCCAGCAGTGTAGCCGGGACTAGCGGGGGTGAGCAGTTCTTC
TRBJ2-2 NA TRBV12-5 NA CASGLPGLSTGELFF TGTGCTAGTGGTTTGCCGGGACTCTCCACCGGGGAGCTGTTTTTT
TRBJ1-2 once TRBV27 NA CASSRYSSPNGYTF TGTGCCAGCAGTCGATACAGCAGTCCCAATGGCTACACCTTC
TRBJ1-4 once TRBV9 TRBD1 CASSVGPGTGTNEKLFF TGTGCCAGCAGCGTAGGGCCGGGGACAGGTACTAATGAAAAACTGTTTTTT
TRBJ2-2 NA TRBV5-1 TRBD2 CASSTGTSRNTGELFF TGCGCCAGCAGCACCGGGACTAGCAGAAACACCGGGGAGCTGTTTTTT
TRBJ2-3 NA TRBV7-2 NA CASSLAFSGITDTQYF TGTGCCAGCAGCTTAGCATTTAGCGGAATCACAGATACGCAGTATTTT
TRBJ2-2 NA TRBV5-1 NA CASSLLQGTTGELFF TGCGCCAGCAGCTTGCTCCAGGGAACCACCGGGGAGCTGTTTTTT
TRBJ2-1 few TRBV7-9 TRBD2 CASSTGLVYEQFF TGTGCCAGCAGCACGGGACTAGTGTATGAGCAGTTCTTC
TRBJ2-7 NA TRBV7-3 NA CASSLGAGRDEQYF TGTGCCAGCAGCTTGGGGGCCGGGCGAGACGAGCAGTACTTC
TRBJ1-2 NA TRBV7-2 NA CASSLVGVNYGYTF TGTGCCAGCAGCTTAGTAGGGGTTAACTATGGCTACACCTTC
TRBJ2-7 NA TRBV6-1 TRBD1 CASSPPGQKTYEQYF TGTGCCAGCAGCCCACCGGGACAGAAAACCTACGAGCAGTACTTC
TRBJ2-5 NA TRBV18 TRBD1 CASSPLARTGTQETQYF TGTGCCAGCTCACCACTCGCAAGGACAGGGACTCAAGAGACCCAGTACTTC
TRBJ1-2 NA TRBV10-3 NA CATLTGNNYGYTF TGTGCCACCCTAACAGGGAATAACTATGGCTACACCTTC
TRBJ1-4 NA TRBV28 TRBD1 CASSNQQGSNEKLFF TGTGCCAGCAGCAACCAACAGGGGAGTAATGAAAAACTGTTTTTT
TRBJ2-1 NA TRBV13 TRBD2 CASSLGWTSGRDEQFF TGTGCCAGCAGCTTAGGTTGGACTAGCGGGAGGGATGAGCAGTTCTTC
TRBJ2-1 NA TRBV9 NA CASSVNPGAYNEQFF TGTGCCAGCAGCGTAAATCCAGGGGCCTACAATGAGCAGTTCTTC
TRBJ1-5 NA TRBV19 NA CASQGRSDSNQPQHF TGTGCCAGTCAGGGTCGGTCGGATAGCAATCAGCCCCAGCATTTT
TRBJ1-1 NA TRBV7-2 NA CASSGLRNTEAFF TGTGCCAGCAGCGGACTGAGGAACACTGAAGCTTTCTTT
TRBJ2-1 NA TRBV18 TRBD2 CASSPSGSGDEQFF TGTGCCAGCTCACCTAGCGGGAGTGGCGATGAGCAGTTCTTC
TRBJ2-1 NA TRBV27 TRBD2 CASSFSGVGNEQFF TGTGCCAGCAGTTTTAGCGGGGTGGGCAATGAGCAGTTCTTC
TRBJ2-2 NA TRBV7-3 NA CASGRGRPGELFF TGTGCCAGCGGCCGAGGGAGACCCGGGGAGCTGTTTTTT
TRBJ2-7 NA TRBV7-2 TRBD1 CASSYRQGAYEQYF TGTGCCAGCAGTTACAGACAGGGGGCCTACGAGCAGTACTTC
TRBJ2-5 NA TRBV21-1 NA CASSLKTGGRETQYF TGTGCCAGCAGCCTTAAAACAGGGGGCAGGGAGACCCAGTACTTC
TRBJ2-1 NA TRBV7-8 TRBD2 CASSRTSGISYNEQFF TGTGCCAGCAGCAGGACTAGCGGTATCTCCTACAATGAGCAGTTCTTC
TRBJ1-1 NA TRBV4-2 NA CASSQDIDSTEAFF TGTGCCAGCAGCCAAGATATAGACAGCACTGAAGCTTTCTTT
TRBJ2-1 NA TRBV2 NA CASSETYLAPYNEQFF TGTGCCAGCAGTGAGACATACCTAGCTCCCTACAATGAGCAGTTCTTC
TRBJ1-2 NA TRBV19 NA CASSMFGTGSF NA
TRBJ2-1 NA TRBV6-5 NA CASSYREGNEQFF TGTGCCAGCAGTTACCGGGAAGGGAATGAGCAGTTCTTC
TRBJ2-3 once TRBV7-2 TRBD2 CASSQASGYADTQYF TGTGCCAGCAGCCAGGCTAGCGGGTACGCAGATACGCAGTATTTT
TRBJ2-3 NA TRBV28 TRBD2 CASSPGGPSPSDTQYF TGTGCCAGCAGTCCGGGGGGGCCGAGTCCTTCAGATACGCAGTATTTT
TRBJ1-1 once TRBV19 TRBD1 CASSIRGRDRAIAEAFF TGTGCCAGTAGTATTCGCGGCCGGGACAGGGCGATTGCCGAAGCTTTCTTT
TRBJ1-1 NA TRBV7-2 TRBD1 CASSFSRGRIGTEAFF TGTGCCAGCAGCTTTTCAAGGGGGCGGATTGGAACTGAAGCTTTCTTT
TRBJ1-5 NA TRBV7-2 TRBD1 CASSPGTGVRNQPQHF TGTGCCAGCAGCCCAGGGACAGGGGTTCGGAATCAGCCCCAGCATTTT
TRBJ1-1 NA TRBV30 NA CAWSVVNTEAFF TGTGCCTGGAGTGTCGTGAACACTGAAGCTTTCTTT
TRBJ2-1 NA TRBV19 TRBD1 CASSTPQGASIDLSQFF TGTGCCAGTAGTACACCACAGGGGGCCTCGATCGATCTTAGTCAGTTCTTC
TRBJ1-2 NA TRBV28 NA CASSRWGTPNYGYTF TGTGCCAGCAGCCGCTGGGGCACCCCTAACTATGGCTACACCTTC
TRBJ1-1 NA TRBV6-5 NA CASRIYGGRDTEAFF TGTGCCAGCAGGATTTACGGGGGGCGCGACACTGAAGCTTTCTTT
TRBJ2-3 NA TRBV19 TRBD2 CATSPGGNRSPSTDTQYF TGTGCCACCAGTCCGGGGGGGAACAGGAGTCCTAGCACAGATACGCAGTATTTT
TRBJ1-5 NA TRBV29-1 NA CSAYTGNSNQPQNF TGCAGCGCATATACAGGGAATAGCAATCAGCCCCAGAATTTT
TRBJ1-1 once TRBV9 NA CASSEGVGVEAFF TGTGCCAGCAGCGAGGGGGTTGGTGTAGAAGCTTTCTTT
TRBJ2-2 few TRBV7-3 NA CASSSTGQNTGELFF TGTGCCAGCAGCTCTACGGGACAGAACACCGGGGAGCTGTTTTTT